This T cell receptor beta chain was recorded in a study of shared clonotypes between healthy human individuals. The overall study: The study enrolled two women and three men aged 18 to 49.

In the case of this clone: Its antigen remains unidentified.

It was CD45RO-negative cells, positively selected for CCR7, that made up naive CD8 cells, with terminally differentiated effector memory CD45RA+ cells excluded. The V gene lost 5 bases and the J gene lost 8 bases, with 6 bases spanning the gap. The CDR3 has 10 residues. Germline loops: CDR1 GTSNPN, CDR2 SVGIG (reference sequence). Deep was the level at which the assay was run. Sequencing was performed with immunoSEQ multiplex PCR; in TCRdb, only in-frame clones are kept and a portion is missing. Of fewer than 800,000 clones in the sample, about 92% were seen once. Study-wide results and limits: How much donors shared clonotypes was expected to be affected by sequencing depth. Naive subsets typically showed greater estimated richness than memory subsets.

The chain has TRBV30 and TRBJ2-2; no clear D gene. The clonotype was recovered from a young man in good health. The sample comprised naive CD8+ T cells sorted from blood. The CDR3 spells CAWGAGELFF. The CDR3 bases are TGTGCCTGGGGCGCTGGGGAGCTGTTTTTT.